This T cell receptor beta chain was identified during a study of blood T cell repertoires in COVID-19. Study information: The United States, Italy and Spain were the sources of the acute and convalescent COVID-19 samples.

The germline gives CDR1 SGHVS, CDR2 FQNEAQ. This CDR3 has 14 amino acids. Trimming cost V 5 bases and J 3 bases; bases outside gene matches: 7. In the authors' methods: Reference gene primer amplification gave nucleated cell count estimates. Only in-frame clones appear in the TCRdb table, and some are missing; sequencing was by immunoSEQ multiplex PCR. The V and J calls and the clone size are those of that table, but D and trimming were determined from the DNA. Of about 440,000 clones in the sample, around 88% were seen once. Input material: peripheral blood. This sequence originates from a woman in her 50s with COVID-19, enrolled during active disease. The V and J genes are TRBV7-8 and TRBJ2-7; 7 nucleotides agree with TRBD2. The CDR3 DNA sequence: TGTGCCAGCAGCCCGTCGTGGGGGGGCTACGAGCAGTACTTC. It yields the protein CASSPSWGGYEQYF.